The entry below gives a single T cell receptor beta chain sequence along with its context. The CDR3 sequence is 14 residues long. The germline gives CDR1 SGHRS, CDR2 YFSETQ. V was pared by 3 bases and J by 1 base, with 8 bases between. Produced via immunoSEQ multiplex PCR; TCRdb's table is partial and in-frame only. The table lists some 1 million clones, 65% to 75% of them singletons. The data stem from a study of shared clonotypes between healthy human individuals. The sequence was obtained from a young man in good health. The V call is TRBV5-1, the J call TRBJ1-5; the D is unclear. The sequenced material came from memory CD4+ T cells sorted from blood. As to subset: CD45RA-negative fraction. This CDR3 is CASSSGESNQPQHF. The CDR3 nucleotides read TGCGCCAGCAGCTCCGGGGAGAGCAATCAGCCCCAGCATTTT.